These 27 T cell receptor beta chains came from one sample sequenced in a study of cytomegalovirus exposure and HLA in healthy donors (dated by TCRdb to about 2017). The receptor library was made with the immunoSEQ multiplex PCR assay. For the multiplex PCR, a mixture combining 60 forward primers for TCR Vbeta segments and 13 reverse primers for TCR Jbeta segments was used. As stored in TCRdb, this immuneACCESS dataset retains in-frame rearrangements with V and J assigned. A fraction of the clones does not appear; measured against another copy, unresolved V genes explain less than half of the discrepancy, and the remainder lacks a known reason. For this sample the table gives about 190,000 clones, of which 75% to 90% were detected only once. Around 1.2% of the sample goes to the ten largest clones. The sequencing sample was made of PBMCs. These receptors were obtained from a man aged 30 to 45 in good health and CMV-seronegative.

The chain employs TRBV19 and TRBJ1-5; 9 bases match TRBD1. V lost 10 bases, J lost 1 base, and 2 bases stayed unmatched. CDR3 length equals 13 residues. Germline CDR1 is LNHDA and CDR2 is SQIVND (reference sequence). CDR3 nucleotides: TGTGCCACCGGGACAGGGAGCAATCAGCCCCAGCATTTT. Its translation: CATGTGSNQPQHF.

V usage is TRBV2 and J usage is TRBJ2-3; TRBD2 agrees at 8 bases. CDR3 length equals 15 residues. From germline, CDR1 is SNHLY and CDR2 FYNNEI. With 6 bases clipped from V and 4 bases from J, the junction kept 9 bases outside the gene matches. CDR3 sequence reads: CASSAGTSDPDTQYF. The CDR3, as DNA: TGTGCCAGCAGCGCCGGGACTAGTGACCCAGATACGCAGTATTTT.

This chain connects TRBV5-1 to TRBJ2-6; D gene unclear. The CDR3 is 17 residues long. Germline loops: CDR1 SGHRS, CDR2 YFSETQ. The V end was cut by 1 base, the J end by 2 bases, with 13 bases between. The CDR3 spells CASSLTSGPPGANVLTF. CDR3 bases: TGCGCCAGCAGCTTGACTTCTGGGCCCCCTGGGGCCAACGTCCTGACTTTC. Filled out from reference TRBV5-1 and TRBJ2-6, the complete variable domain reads KAGVTQTPRYLIKTRGQQVTLSCSPISGHRSVSWYQQTPGQGLQFLFEYFSETQRNKGNFPGRFSGRQFSNSRSEMNVSTLELGDSALYLCASSLTSGPPGANVLTFGAGSRLTVL.

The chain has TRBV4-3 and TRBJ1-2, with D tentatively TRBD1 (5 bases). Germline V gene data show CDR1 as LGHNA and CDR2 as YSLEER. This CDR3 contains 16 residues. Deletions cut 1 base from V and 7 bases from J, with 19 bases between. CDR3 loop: CASSQGSTNRGGGYTF. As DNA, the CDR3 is TGCGCCAGCAGCCAAGGCAGCACAAACCGCGGGGGTGGCTACACCTTC.

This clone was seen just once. CDR3 in amino acids: CASSLQTGANTGELFF. The CDR3 DNA follows: TGTGCCAGCAGCTTACAGACAGGGGCGAACACCGGGGAGCTGTTTTTT. The J gene is TRBJ2-2, the V gene TRBV5-4; 8 bases map to TRBD1. Germline CDR1 is SGHNT and CDR2 is YYREEE (reference sequence). J gave up 0 bases and V 2 bases, and 3 bases lay outside the gene matches. The CDR3 runs 16 residues.

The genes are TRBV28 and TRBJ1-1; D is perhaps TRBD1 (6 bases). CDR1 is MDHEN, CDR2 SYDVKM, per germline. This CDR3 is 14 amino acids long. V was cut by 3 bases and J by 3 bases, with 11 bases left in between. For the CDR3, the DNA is TGTGCCAGCAGTTTTCAGGGGCTGGACACTGAAGCTTTCTTT. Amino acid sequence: CASSFQGLDTEAFF.

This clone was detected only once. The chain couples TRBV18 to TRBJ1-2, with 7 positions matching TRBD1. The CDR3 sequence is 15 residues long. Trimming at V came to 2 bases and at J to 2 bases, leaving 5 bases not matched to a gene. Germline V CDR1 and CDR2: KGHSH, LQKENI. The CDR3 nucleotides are TGTGCCAGCTCACCAACAGGGGTAGGCAACTATGGCTACACCTTC. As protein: CASSPTGVGNYGYTF.

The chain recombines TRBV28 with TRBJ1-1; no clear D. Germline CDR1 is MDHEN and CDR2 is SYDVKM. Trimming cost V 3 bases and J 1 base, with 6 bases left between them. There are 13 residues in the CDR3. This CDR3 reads CASSFNWNTEAFF. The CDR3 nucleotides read TGTGCCAGCAGTTTTAACTGGAACACTGAAGCTTTCTTT.

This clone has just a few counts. For the CDR3, the DNA is TGTGCCAGTAGCTGGACAGGGGCCCAAAACATTCAGTACTTC. Amino acid sequence: CASSWTGAQNIQYF. V gene TRBV19 combines with J gene TRBJ2-4; 9 bases align to TRBD1. The germline V gene has CDR1 LNHDA and CDR2 SQIVND (reference sequence). The CDR3 runs 14 residues. J lost 5 bases, V lost 6 bases, and 5 bases had no gene match. The variable domain in full, completed from reference TRBV19 and TRBJ2-4, reads DGGITQSPKYLFRKEGQNVTLSCEQNLNHDAMYWYRQDPGQGLRLIYYSQIVNDFQKGDIAEGYSVSREKKESFPLTVTSAQKNPTAFYLCASSWTGAQNIQYFGAGTRLSVL.

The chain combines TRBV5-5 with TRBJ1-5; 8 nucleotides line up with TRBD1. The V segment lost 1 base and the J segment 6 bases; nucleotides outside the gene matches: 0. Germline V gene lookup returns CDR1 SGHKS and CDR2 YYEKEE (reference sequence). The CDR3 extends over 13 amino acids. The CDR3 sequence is CASSLTGGQPQHF. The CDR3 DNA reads TGTGCCAGCAGCTTGACAGGGGGTCAGCCCCAGCATTTT.

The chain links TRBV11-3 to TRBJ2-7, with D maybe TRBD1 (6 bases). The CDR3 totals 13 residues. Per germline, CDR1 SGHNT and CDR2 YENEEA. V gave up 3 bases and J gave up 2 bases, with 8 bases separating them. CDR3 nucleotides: TGTGCCAGCAGCTTCGGACAGACCTACGAGCAGTACTTC. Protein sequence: CASSFGQTYEQYF.

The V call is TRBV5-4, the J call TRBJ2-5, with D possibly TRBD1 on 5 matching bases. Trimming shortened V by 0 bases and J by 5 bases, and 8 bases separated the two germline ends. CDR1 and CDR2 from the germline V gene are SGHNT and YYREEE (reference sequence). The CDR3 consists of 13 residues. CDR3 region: CASSLGGAETQYF. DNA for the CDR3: TGTGCCAGCAGCTTGGGGGGCGCGGAGACCCAGTACTTC.

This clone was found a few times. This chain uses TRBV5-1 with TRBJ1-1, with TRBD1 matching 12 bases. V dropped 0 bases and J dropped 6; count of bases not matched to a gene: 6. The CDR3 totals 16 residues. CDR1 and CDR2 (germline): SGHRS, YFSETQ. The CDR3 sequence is CASSLGGTGGGSEAFF. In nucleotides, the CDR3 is TGCGCCAGCAGCTTGGGGGGGACAGGGGGCGGTTCTGAAGCTTTCTTT.

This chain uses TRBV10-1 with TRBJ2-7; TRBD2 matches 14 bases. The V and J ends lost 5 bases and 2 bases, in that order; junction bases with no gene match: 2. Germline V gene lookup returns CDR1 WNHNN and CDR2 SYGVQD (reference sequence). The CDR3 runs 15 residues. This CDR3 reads CASSLGLAGAYEQYF. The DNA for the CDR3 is TGCGCCAGCAGTTTGGGACTAGCGGGGGCCTACGAGCAGTACTTC.

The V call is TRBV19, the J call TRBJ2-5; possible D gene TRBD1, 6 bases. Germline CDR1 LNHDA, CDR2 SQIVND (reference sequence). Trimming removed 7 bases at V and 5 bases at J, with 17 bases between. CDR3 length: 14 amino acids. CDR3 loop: CASTEQGGSETQYF. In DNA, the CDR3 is TGTGCCAGTACGGAACAGGGCGGATCGGAGACCCAGTACTTC.

CDR3 in amino acids: CASSLTLASSGNTIYF. The CDR3 nucleotides read TGTGCCAGCAGCCTTACGTTGGCCAGCTCTGGAAACACCATATATTTT. V gene TRBV7-9 combines with J gene TRBJ1-3; D is ambiguous. The CDR3 consists of 16 residues. Germline lookup yields CDR1 SEHNR and CDR2 FQNEAQ (reference sequence). V was clipped by 5 bases and J by 0 bases, with 14 bases between them.

The CDR3 region is CASSLGQIGGEQYF. The CDR3, as DNA: TGTGCCAGCAGCTTAGGGCAGATAGGGGGCGAGCAGTACTTC. The V and J genes are TRBV7-6 and TRBJ2-7; D is possibly TRBD1 (6 bases). Trimming stripped 1 base from V and 6 bases from J, with 13 bases between. The V gene's germline CDR1 is SGHVS and CDR2 FNYEAQ. This CDR3 has 14 amino acids. Using reference TRBV7-6 and TRBJ2-7 for the parts outside the CDR3, the full variable domain is GAGVSQSPRYKVTKRGQDVALRCDPISGHVSLYWYRQALGQGPEFLTYFNYEAQQDKSGLPNDRFSAERPEGSISTLTIQRTEQRDSAMYRCASSLGQIGGEQYFGPGTRLTVT.

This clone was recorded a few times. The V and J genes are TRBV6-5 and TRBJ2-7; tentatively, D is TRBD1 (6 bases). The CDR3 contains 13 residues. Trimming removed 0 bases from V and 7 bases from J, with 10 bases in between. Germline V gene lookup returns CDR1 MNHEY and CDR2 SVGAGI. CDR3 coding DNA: TGTGCCAGCAGTTACTCGATCCAGGGGGAGCAGTACTTC. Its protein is CASSYSIQGEQYF.

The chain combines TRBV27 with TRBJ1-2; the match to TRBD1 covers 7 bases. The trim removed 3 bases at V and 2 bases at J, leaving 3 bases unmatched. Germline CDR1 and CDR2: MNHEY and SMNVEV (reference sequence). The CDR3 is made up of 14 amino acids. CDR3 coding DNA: TGTGCCAGCAGTTTTATACAGGGGAACTATGGCTACACCTTC. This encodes CASSFIQGNYGYTF.

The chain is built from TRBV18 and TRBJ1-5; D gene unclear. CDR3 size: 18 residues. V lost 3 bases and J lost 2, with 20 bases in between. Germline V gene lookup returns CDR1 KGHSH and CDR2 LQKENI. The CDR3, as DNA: TGTGCCAGCTCACCTTTCGCACAGAGGGCTAATGGCAATCAGCCCCAGCATTTT. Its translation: CASSPFAQRANGNQPQHF.

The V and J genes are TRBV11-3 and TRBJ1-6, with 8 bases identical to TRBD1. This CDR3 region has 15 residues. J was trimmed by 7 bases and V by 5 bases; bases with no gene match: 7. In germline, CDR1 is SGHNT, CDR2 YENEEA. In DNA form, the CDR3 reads TGTGCCAGCAGCATTACCGGGACAGGCAATTCACCCCTCCACTTT. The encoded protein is CASSITGTGNSPLHF. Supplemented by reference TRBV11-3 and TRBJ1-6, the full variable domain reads EAGVVQSPRYKIIEKKQPVAFWCNPISGHNTLYWYLQNLGQGPELLIRYENEEAVDDSQLPKDRFSAERLKGVDSTLKIQPAELGDSAVYLCASSITGTGNSPLHFGNGTRLTVT.

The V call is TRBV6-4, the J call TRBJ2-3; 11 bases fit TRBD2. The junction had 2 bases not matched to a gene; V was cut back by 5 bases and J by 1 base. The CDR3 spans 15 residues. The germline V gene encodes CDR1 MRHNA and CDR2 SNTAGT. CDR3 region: CASSPTSGGTDTQYF. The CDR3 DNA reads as TGTGCCAGCAGTCCGACTAGCGGGGGCACAGATACGCAGTATTTT.

Written as DNA, the CDR3 is TGTGCCAGCAGCTCACGGACAGATACGCAGTATTTT. It yields the protein CASSSRTDTQYF. This rearrangement joins TRBV7-8 to TRBJ2-3; D not resolved. V gave up 4 bases and J gave up 3 bases, with 5 bases separating them. The CDR3 is 12 amino acids. The germline V gene encodes CDR1 SGHVS and CDR2 FQNEAQ.

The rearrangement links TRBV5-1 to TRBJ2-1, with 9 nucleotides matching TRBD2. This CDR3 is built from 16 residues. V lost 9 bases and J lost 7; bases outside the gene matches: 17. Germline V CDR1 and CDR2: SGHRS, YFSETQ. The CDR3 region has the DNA TGCGCCACCAAAGGGGCTGGCGGGGGGGGGATAAATGAGCAGTTCTTC. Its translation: CATKGAGGGGINEQFF.

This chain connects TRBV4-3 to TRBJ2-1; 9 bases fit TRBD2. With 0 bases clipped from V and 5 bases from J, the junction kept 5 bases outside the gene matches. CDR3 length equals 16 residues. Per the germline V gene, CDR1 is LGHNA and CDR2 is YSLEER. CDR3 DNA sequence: TGCGCCAGCAGCCAAGAGGGGATAGCGGGGGACAATGAGCAGTTCTTC. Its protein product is CASSQEGIAGDNEQFF.

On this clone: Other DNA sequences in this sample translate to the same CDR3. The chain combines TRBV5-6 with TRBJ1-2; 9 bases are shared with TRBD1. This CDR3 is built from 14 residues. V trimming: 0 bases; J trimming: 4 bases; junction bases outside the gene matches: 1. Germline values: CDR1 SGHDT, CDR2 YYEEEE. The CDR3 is CASSLGQGVYGYTF. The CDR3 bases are TGTGCCAGCAGCTTGGGACAGGGGGTCTATGGCTACACCTTC.

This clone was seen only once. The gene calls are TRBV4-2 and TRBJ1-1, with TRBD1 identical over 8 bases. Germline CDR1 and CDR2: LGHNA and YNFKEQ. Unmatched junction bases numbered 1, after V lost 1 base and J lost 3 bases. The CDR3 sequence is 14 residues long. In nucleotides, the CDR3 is TGTGCCAGCAGCCAAGGACAGGGGTACACTGAAGCTTTCTTT. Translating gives CASSQGQGYTEAFF.